The sequence of this T cell receptor beta chain was determined in a study of T-cell memory formation after mild COVID-19. Overall study findings and caveats: Contracting CD4+ clones lay largely in CM and EM, with CD8+ ones residing in EMRA.

In germline, CDR1 is MNHEY, CDR2 SVGEGT. Trimming stripped 8 bases from V and 6 bases from J, with 18 bases between. This CDR3 comprises 14 residues. About this clonotype itself: No antigen is known for it.

One entry per CDR3 protein results from TCRdb running MiXCR on the 5' RACE reads. The profile shows 250,000 to 400,000 distinct CDR3 sequences, around an eighth of them singletons. The receptor was derived from a man between 18 and 35 years old who had mild COVID-19 (a few samples of this study predate the infection). Cell type and time point are not known. The V and J genes are TRBV6-2 or TRBV6-3 and TRBJ2-3; TRBD2 is a possible D gene (6 bases). Sequences were obtained from PBMCs or a T cell subset sorted from them (not recorded which). CDR3 bases: TGTGCCAGCGGCGGGACTTACCCCGGGGATACGCAGTATTTT. Encoded protein: CASGGTYPGDTQYF.